This paragraph covers one T cell receptor (beta chain) sequence. Its matching antigen is unknown. This entry is derived from a study of cytomegalovirus exposure and HLA in healthy donors. Study outcomes and limitations: Rare sequences made up most TCRs, while some public TCRs were found in many donors. Researchers catalogued 150 or so TCR beta chains as cytomegalovirus-associated. DRB1 had the most TCR associations and HLA-C the fewest, a later analysis found, with rates varying by HLA locus. Several top significant clusters appeared, in a later analysis, to be linked to common viral pathogens.

CDR3 length equals 16 residues. Looked up from germline, CDR1 is SGHNT and CDR2 is YYREEE (reference sequence). The J segment lost 10 bases and the V segment lost 5 bases, leaving 14 bases of the junction unmatched. Primers: 60 Vbeta forward and 13 Jbeta reverse. Produced via immunoSEQ multiplex PCR; TCRdb's table is partial and in-frame only. The table shows 150,000 to 200,000 clones, with 77% occurring only once. This chain uses TRBV5-4 with TRBJ1-6; 8 bases align to TRBD1. This TCR derives from a male donor in good health and CMV-seropositive. The sample was PBMCs. CDR3 in amino acids: CASSFGRFGTGSPLHF. For the CDR3, the DNA is TGTGCCAGCAGTTTTGGTAGATTTGGGACAGGATCACCCCTCCACTTT.